This paragraph covers one T cell receptor (beta chain) sequence. No antigen is known for it. V trimming: 8 bases; J trimming: 5 bases; junction bases outside the gene matches: 10. This CDR3 comprises 16 residues. Germline V gene sequence: CDR1 SQVTM, CDR2 ANQGSEA. This entry is derived from a study of T cell responses to AZD1222 COVID-19 vaccine. General study findings and limits: Following two doses of AZD1222, Spike-specific TCR breadth and depth rose. There were vaccine-associated CD4 TCRs across spike, dominant at 160-218 and 743-854.

Measured with immunoSEQ multiplex PCR; TCRdb has only the in-frame clones, and not every one. The sample shows around 76,000 clones, roughly 85% of them seen only once. The origin of this receptor is an adult in good health. The sample in question was peripheral blood, obtained on day 0 of AZD1222 vaccination. The chain couples TRBV29-1 to TRBJ2-3; 16 bases are a match to TRBD2. Written as DNA, the CDR3 is TGCAGCACCTCCGGGACTAGCGGGGGGGCTGGAGATACGCAGTATTTT. As protein: CSTSGTSGGAGDTQYF.